What follows are 24 T cell receptor beta chains derived from one specimen sequenced in a study of T-cell reconstitution after alpha-beta-depleted transplantation in children. Unique molecular identifiers were incorporated when the TCRbeta library was constructed. MiXCR, run by TCRdb on the PCR reads, gives a single entry per CDR3 protein. Of about 690,000 distinct CDR3 sequences in the sample, approximately 16% were seen once. Sequenced material: PBMCs from the stem cell graft donor, taken from the stem cell graft. These receptors were collected from a human donor who donated a stem cell graft to a child with acute myeloid leukemia.

This chain connects TRBV6-1 to TRBJ2-7; 7 bases are a match to TRBD2. The CDR3 consists of 13 residues. V lost 11 bases to trimming and J lost 0 bases; unmatched junction nucleotides: 7. Looked up from germline, CDR1 is MNHNS and CDR2 is SASEGT. The CDR3 DNA follows: TGTGCCGGGGGGGACTCTAACTCCTACGAGCAGTACTTC. It specifies CAGGDSNSYEQYF.

The sample holds many counts of this clonotype. The chain links TRBV20-1 to TRBJ1-1, with D hard to call. V was pared by 0 bases and J by 3 bases, with 8 bases between. Per the germline V gene, CDR1 is DFQATT and CDR2 is SNEGSKA (reference sequence). The CDR3 sequence is 13 residues long. The CDR3 coding sequence is TGCAGTGCTAGAGATCACGGGGACACTGAAGCTTTCTTT. Translated, it gives CSARDHGDTEAFF.

The CDR3 region has the DNA TGTGCCAGCTCATCCTCTATACCTGAAGCTTTCTTT. Its protein product is CASSSSIPEAFF. The chain recombines TRBV18 with TRBJ1-1; D gene uncertain. CDR1 KGHSH and CDR2 LQKENI come from the germline V gene. The CDR3 has 12 residues. Between the trimmed V and J ends, which lost 5 bases and 6 bases, there was a span of 10 bases.

V gene TRBV7-3 combines with J gene TRBJ2-1, with D perhaps matching TRBD2 (5 bases). V lost 5 bases and J lost 2, with 13 bases in between. This CDR3 is built from 15 residues. CDR1 and CDR2 from the germline V gene are SGHTA and FQGTGA. This CDR3 reads CASSPRRSPYNEQFF. The CDR3 nucleotides read TGTGCCAGCAGCCCCCGGAGGAGCCCCTACAATGAGCAGTTCTTC.

This clonotype was seen ten or more times. This chain links TRBV12-3 or TRBV12-4 with TRBJ1-1, with 8 bases matching TRBD1. This CDR3 is 15 amino acids long. The trim removed 6 bases at V and 0 bases at J, leaving 6 bases unmatched. The CDR3 sequence is CASRRDRSMNTEAFF. Written as DNA, the CDR3 is TGTGCCAGCAGGAGGGACAGGAGCATGAACACTGAAGCTTTCTTT.

This clonotype has at least ten counts. The chain combines TRBV7-2 with TRBJ1-2; maybe TRBD1 (6 bases). Germline CDR1 reads SGHTA; CDR2 reads FQGNSA. V lost 6 bases and J lost 7, with 21 bases in between. CDR3 length: 15 residues. In DNA, the CDR3 is TGTGCCAGCAGTTACAAAGGGGGGCGGCTAGCTGGCTACACCTTC. Translating gives CASSYKGGRLAGYTF.

This chain connects TRBV7-2 to TRBJ1-5, with 7 bases lining up with TRBD1. J gave up 9 bases and V 5 bases, and 7 bases lay outside the gene matches. Germline values: CDR1 SGHTA, CDR2 FQGNSA. The length of the CDR3 is 13 residues. The CDR3 reads CASSRTKGAPQHF. The CDR3 region has the DNA TGTGCCAGCAGCCGCACAAAGGGGGCGCCCCAGCATTTT.

This sequence joins TRBV5-1 and TRBJ2-3; D may be TRBD1 (5 bases). Germline CDR1 SGHRS, CDR2 YFSETQ. Trimming stripped 2 bases from V and 5 bases from J, with 15 bases between. The CDR3 is made up of 15 amino acids. The CDR3 reads CASSFNAGSVDTQYF. The DNA for the CDR3 is TGCGCCAGCAGCTTTAATGCAGGGTCGGTAGATACGCAGTATTTT.

This clonotype was seen repeatedly, ten times or more. The chain is built from TRBV7-2 and TRBJ1-5; TRBD1 matches at 8 bases. CDR3 length equals 15 residues. In germline, CDR1 is SGHTA, CDR2 FQGNSA. V dropped 2 bases and J dropped 6; count of bases not matched to a gene: 6. CDR3 nucleotides: TGTGCCAGCAGCTTACAAGGACAGGGTGGTCAGCCCCAGCATTTT. Amino acid sequence: CASSLQGQGGQPQHF.

This clonotype was detected ten times or more. The chain combines TRBV6-6 with TRBJ1-3, with unresolved D. Germline V lookup: CDR1 MNHNY, CDR2 SVGAGI (reference sequence). Trimming left V 6 bases short and J 3 bases short, with 6 bases between. The CDR3 contains 12 residues. CDR3 sequence: CASRESGNTIYF. The CDR3 DNA is TGTGCCAGCAGGGAAAGTGGAAACACCATATATTTT.

The chain uses TRBV21-1 and TRBJ1-5. TRBV21-1 is shown as a pseudogene. CDR3 length: 15 amino acids. CDR3 amino acids: CASSPHLDRNQPQHF. CDR3 nucleotides: TGTGCCAGCAGCCCCCATCTGGACAGGAATCAGCCCCAGCATTTT.

The chain recombines TRBV7-2 with TRBJ1-2, with 8 bases aligning to TRBD1. Germline V gene data show CDR1 as SGHTA and CDR2 as FQGNSA. This CDR3 comprises 15 residues. The V and J ends lost 2 bases and 6 bases, in that order; junction bases with no gene match: 8. The CDR3 DNA reads TGTGCCAGCAGCTTACCCCTCCCAGGGGGCGATGGCTACACCTTC. It translates to CASSLPLPGGDGYTF.

This chain uses TRBV11-3 with TRBJ2-7; the D gene is possibly TRBD1 (5 bases). There are 15 residues in the CDR3. V dropped 5 bases and J dropped 4 bases, with 18 bases sitting between them. Germline V gene data show CDR1 as SGHNT and CDR2 as YENEEA. The DNA for the CDR3 is TGTGCCAGCAGCCAAGGGGCCAGAGAAATATACGAGCAGTACTTC. Amino acid sequence: CASSQGAREIYEQYF. The variable domain in full, completed from reference TRBV11-3 and TRBJ2-7, reads EAGVVQSPRYKIIEKKQPVAFWCNPISGHNTLYWYLQNLGQGPELLIRYENEEAVDDSQLPKDRFSAERLKGVDSTLKIQPAELGDSAVYLCASSQGAREIYEQYFGPGTRLTVT.

This clonotype was found many times. This rearrangement joins TRBV12-3 or TRBV12-4 to TRBJ2-3; TRBD2 aligns across 13 bases. The junction had 10 bases not matched to a gene; V was cut back by 2 bases and J by 8 bases. The CDR3 contains 17 residues. CDR3 nucleotide sequence: TGTGCCAGCAGTTTATATTTGACTAGCGGGGGGTGGGGTACGCAGTATTTT. It codes for CASSLYLTSGGWGTQYF.

The chain combines TRBV7-2 with TRBJ2-7, with D hard to call. V shed 5 bases and J shed 1 base, with 12 bases lying between them. Germline CDR1 and CDR2: SGHTA and FQGNSA. This CDR3 comprises 14 residues. Written as DNA, the CDR3 is TGTGCCAGCAGCCCGAGGACGGATTCCTACGAGCAGTACTTC. This gives the protein CASSPRTDSYEQYF.

This clonotype came up many times. This chain connects TRBV20-1 to TRBJ2-7; weak D call: TRBD2 (5 bases). CDR3 length: 13 amino acids. Trimming removed 3 bases from V and 4 bases from J, with 13 bases in between. Germline lookup yields CDR1 DFQATT and CDR2 SNEGSKA (reference sequence). The CDR3 region is CSAREGREYEQYF. In DNA form, the CDR3 reads TGCAGTGCTAGGGAAGGACGGGAATACGAGCAGTACTTC.

A note on this clonotype: Since a much larger clone is just one base distant, this may be a read error. Given the absence of the conserved phenylalanine or tryptophan at the CDR3 end, a read error is likely. The chain couples TRBV29-1 to TRBJ2-3, with D uncertain. The CDR3 is made up of 14 amino acids. Trimming removed 3 bases at V and 6 bases at J, with 16 bases between. CDR1 and CDR2 (germline): SQVTM, ANQGSEA. CDR3 region: CSVDGFMYGDTQYY. The CDR3 nucleotides are TGCAGCGTTGACGGGTTTATGTATGGGGATACGCAGTATTAT.

This clonotype was counted many times. The V call is TRBV5-6, the J call TRBJ2-1, with D perhaps TRBD1 (6 bases). Trimming removed 0 bases from V and 3 bases from J, with 13 bases in between. Germline CDR1 SGHDT, CDR2 YYEEEE. The CDR3 loop spans 16 amino acids. CDR3 nucleotides: TGTGCCAGCAGCTTGGAAGGGGGACCCATCTACAATGAGCAGTTCTTC. Residues: CASSLEGGPIYNEQFF. Full variable domain (remainder filled in from reference TRBV5-6 and TRBJ2-1): DAGVTQSPTHLIKTRGQQVTLRCSPKSGHDTVSWYQQALGQGPQFIFQYYEEEERQRGNFPDRFSGHQFPNYSSELNVNALLLGDSALYLCASSLEGGPIYNEQFFGPGTRLTVL.

The chain has TRBV6-5 and TRBJ1-1; no clear D. Trimming stripped 2 bases from V and 2 bases from J, with 6 bases between. CDR1 MNHEY and CDR2 SVGAGI come from the germline V gene. This CDR3 has 13 amino acids. The CDR3 DNA reads as TGTGCCAGCAGTTACCTTCGCAACACTGAAGCTTTCTTT. This gives the protein CASSYLRNTEAFF.

This clonotype was counted many times. The chain uses TRBV20-1 and TRBJ2-1; 11 nucleotides align to TRBD2. This CDR3 spans 15 amino acids. V shed 3 bases, J shed 4 bases, and the junction held 5 bases outside the gene matches. CDR1 and CDR2 (germline): DFQATT, SNEGSKA (reference sequence). In DNA form, the CDR3 reads TGCAGTGCTAGGCACGCTAGCGGGGGGTACAATGAGCAGTTCTTC. Translation: CSARHASGGYNEQFF.

This rearrangement joins TRBV7-9 to TRBJ2-7; tentatively, D is TRBD2 (6 bases). V was cut by 6 bases and J by 0 bases, with 15 bases left in between. The CDR3 consists of 15 residues. Germline V lookup: CDR1 SEHNR, CDR2 FQNEAQ (reference sequence). This CDR3 is CASSKGTRSSYEQYF. CDR3 coding DNA: TGTGCCAGCAGTAAAGGGACTCGGAGCTCCTACGAGCAGTACTTC.

The V and J genes are TRBV6-6 and TRBJ1-2; 10 nucleotides align to TRBD1. The CDR3 runs to 11 residues. Germline V lookup: CDR1 MNHNY, CDR2 SVGAGI (reference sequence). V was pared by 10 bases and J by 5 bases, with 1 base of the junction left unmatched. In nucleotides, the CDR3 is TGTGCCATGGGACAGGGGTATGGCTACACCTTC. It is translated as CAMGQGYGYTF.

The rearrangement uses TRBV20-1 and TRBJ1-5, with D perhaps matching TRBD1 (5 bases). Germline CDR1 is DFQATT and CDR2 is SNEGSKA (reference sequence). The germline V and J ends were trimmed by 6 bases and 1 base, with 22 bases remaining between them. This CDR3 comprises 17 residues. The CDR3 region has the DNA TGCAGTGCCAATGTCCGGGACTCCCGACCAAGCAATCAGCCCCAGCATTTT. Amino acids: CSANVRDSRPSNQPQHF.

V and J are TRBV2 and TRBJ1-1, with a tentative D call TRBD1 (5 bases). V dropped 1 base and J dropped 2 bases, with 8 bases sitting between them. Germline values: CDR1 SNHLY, CDR2 FYNNEI. This CDR3 has 14 residues. The CDR3 protein is CASSEGTLNTEAFF. The CDR3, as DNA: TGTGCCAGCAGTGAAGGGACACTAAACACTGAAGCTTTCTTT.